Shown below are 24 T cell receptor beta chains from a single sample sequenced in a study of T cells in Graves' hyperthyroidism and ophthalmopathy. Amplified regions were TCR beta CDR3 sequences from RNA transcripts. A set of HTBI primers served as the primers for a first-round RT-PCR of the TCR CDR3. TCRdb fed the multiplex PCR reads into MiXCR, producing one record per CDR3 protein. The top ten clones hold 7% to 9% of a sample with approximately 600,000 distinct CDR3 sequences, about 14% of them seen once. Sequences were obtained from blood. These receptors were taken from a woman under 30 with Graves' ophthalmopathy.

This chain joins TRBV2 and TRBJ2-1; 10 nucleotides line up with TRBD2. The CDR3 contains 18 residues. J was trimmed by 5 bases and V by 5 bases; bases with no gene match: 15. The germline CDR1 and CDR2 sequences are SNHLY and FYNNEI. DNA of the CDR3: TGTGCCAGCAGTTACTCGAGCGGGAGGGCCGTGGAAGACAATGAGCAGTTCTTC. This translates into CASSYSSGRAVEDNEQFF.

This clonotype was detected ten times or more. The chain links TRBV7-2 to TRBJ2-3; D remains ambiguous. The CDR3 has 18 residues. Trimming took off 2 bases at V and 2 bases at J, with 20 bases between the two ends. In germline, CDR1 is SGHTA, CDR2 FQGNSA. CDR3 sequence (DNA): TGTGCCAGCAGCTTAACCTTATCCCCGACTGTTGTCACAGATACGCAGTATTTT. Protein sequence: CASSLTLSPTVVTDTQYF.

Remarks on this clonotype: Given a much more abundant clone one base away, this may be a read error. CDR3 in DNA: TGTGCCAGCAGCTGGGACGGGGGGACAGATACGCAGTATTTT. It translates to CASSWDGGTDTQYF. This rearrangement joins TRBV27 to TRBJ2-3, with 7 bases identical to TRBD2. This CDR3 region has 14 residues. CDR1 is MNHEY, CDR2 SMNVEV, per germline (reference sequence). V lost 6 bases to trimming and J lost 3 bases; unmatched junction nucleotides: 6.

In this sample, this clonotype turned up a few times. The chain couples TRBV7-6 to TRBJ1-1; D remains ambiguous. V was cut by 0 bases and J by 0 bases, with 8 bases left in between. CDR1 is SGHVS and CDR2 is FNYEAQ in the germline V gene. The length of the CDR3 is 15 residues. CDR3 DNA: TGTGCCAGCAGCTTAGCCGAAACGGTGAACACTGAAGCTTTCTTT. Its protein product is CASSLAETVNTEAFF.

This clonotype was detected once. A much larger clone differs from this one at a single base, so this may be a read error. This sequence joins TRBV12-3 or TRBV12-4 and TRBJ1-5; a weak D match, TRBD1 (6 bases). Trimming pared 6 bases from V and 2 bases from J, leaving 14 bases between. The CDR3 is made up of 15 amino acids. The CDR3 sequence: CASSDGQSGNQPQHF. The CDR3, as DNA: TGTGCCAGCAGCGACGGACAGAGCGGCAATCAGCCCCAGCATTTT.

This clonotype was counted only a few times. The chain links TRBV7-3 to TRBJ2-1, with D maybe TRBD1 (5 bases). V lost 2 bases and J 3 bases, leaving 11 bases between the germline ends. CDR1 is SGHTA, CDR2 FQGTGA, per germline. The CDR3 runs to 15 residues. CDR3 in DNA: TGTGCCAGCAGCTTAGACGCGACAGTCTACAATGAGCAGTTCTTC. Its protein is CASSLDATVYNEQFF. Based on the CDR3 plus reference TRBV7-3 and TRBJ2-1, the full variable domain is GAGVSQTPSNKVTEKGKYVELRCDPISGHTALYWYRQSLGQGPEFLIYFQGTGAADDSGLPNDRFFAVRPEGSVSTLKIQRTERGDSAVYLCASSLDATVYNEQFFGPGTRLTVL.

The table lists this clonotype with a few counts. This rearrangement joins TRBV7-8 to TRBJ1-5; a weak D match, TRBD1 (6 bases). Germline V gene lookup returns CDR1 SGHVS and CDR2 FQNEAQ. The CDR3 totals 14 residues. Trimming pared 4 bases from V and 7 bases from J, leaving 14 bases between. This CDR3 is CASSSPGAGQPQHF. CDR3 DNA: TGTGCCAGCAGCTCACCGGGGGCGGGCCAGCCCCAGCATTTT.

The chain joins TRBV5-1 to TRBJ1-1; 10 positions agree with TRBD1. The CDR3 loop spans 16 amino acids. Unmatched junction bases numbered 13, after V lost 7 bases and J lost 4 bases. Germline assignment: CDR1 SGHRS and CDR2 YFSETQ. The CDR3 DNA follows: TGCGCCAGCCTCCTGGGGTCGGGACAGGGGACCACTGAAGCTTTCTTT. Translating gives CASLLGSGQGTTEAFF.

This clonotype was seen at least ten times. This rearrangement joins TRBV30 to TRBJ2-1; D uncertain. The CDR3 consists of 14 residues. CDR1 and CDR2 from the germline V gene are GTSNPN and SVGIG (reference sequence). Trimming took 4 bases from V and 0 from J, leaving 10 bases between them. This chain's CDR3 is CAWKVLNSYNEQFF. The CDR3 region has the DNA TGTGCCTGGAAGGTCTTAAACTCCTACAATGAGCAGTTCTTC.

This clonotype was seen at least ten times. The V gene is TRBV10-3, the J gene TRBJ1-2; 8 bases are a match to TRBD1. Per the germline V gene, CDR1 is ENHRY and CDR2 is SYGVKD. Unmatched junction bases numbered 5, after V lost 6 bases and J lost 5 bases. This CDR3 spans 13 amino acids. The CDR3, as DNA: TGTGCCATCAGGGGCGACAGGGGATATGGCTACACCTTC. As protein: CAIRGDRGYGYTF.

V usage is TRBV7-3 and J usage is TRBJ1-6, with a tentative D call TRBD1 (6 bases). The V end was cut by 2 bases, the J end by 7 bases, with 12 bases between. Germline CDR1 is SGHTA and CDR2 is FQGTGA. This CDR3 has 15 residues. CDR3 nucleotide sequence: TGTGCCAGCAGCTTAGGGACACCGGAGAATTCACCCCTCCACTTT. This gives the protein CASSLGTPENSPLHF.

This clonotype showed up just a few times. V and J are TRBV6-1 and TRBJ2-1; TRBD2 agrees at 10 bases. V lost 6 bases, J lost 1 base, and 12 bases stayed unmatched. The CDR3 consists of 18 residues. Germline V gene sequence: CDR1 MNHNS, CDR2 SASEGT. The DNA for the CDR3 is TGTGCCAGCAGCCACGGCTTCTCTAGCGGGAGTTCCTACAATGAGCAGTTCTTC. This encodes CASSHGFSSGSSYNEQFF.

This chain uses TRBV27 with TRBJ2-1, with 14 bases matching TRBD2. Losses at the gene ends were 5 bases for V and 7 bases for J; bases not matched to a gene: 7. Germline loops: CDR1 MNHEY, CDR2 SMNVEV (reference sequence). The CDR3 spans 16 residues. This chain's CDR3 is CASSPGTSGSRNEQFF. The CDR3 region has the DNA TGTGCCAGCAGTCCGGGGACTAGCGGGAGTAGGAATGAGCAGTTCTTC.

The rearrangement uses TRBV29-1 and TRBJ2-7; D perhaps matches TRBD1 (5 bases). Trimming took 6 bases from V and 3 from J, leaving 9 bases between them. The CDR3 is 11 amino acids. Per germline, CDR1 SQVTM and CDR2 ANQGSEA. The DNA for the CDR3 is TGCAGCGTACGCGACAGCTACGAGCAGTACTTC. Encoded protein: CSVRDSYEQYF.

This clonotype was seen only a few times. V and J are TRBV9 and TRBJ1-6; TRBD1 might be the D (5 bases). Trimming took off 2 bases at V and 5 bases at J, with 8 bases between the two ends. The germline V gene has CDR1 SGDLS and CDR2 YYNGEE. The CDR3 has 14 residues. The CDR3 sequence is CASSVQGNNSPLHF. The DNA of the CDR3 is TGTGCCAGCAGCGTCCAGGGAAATAATTCACCCCTCCACTTT. Supplemented by reference TRBV9 and TRBJ1-6, the full variable domain reads DSGVTQTPKHLITATGQRVTLRCSPRSGDLSVYWYQQSLDQGLQFLIQYYNGEERAKGNILERFSAQQFPDLHSELNLSSLELGDSALYFCASSVQGNNSPLHFGNGTRLTVT.

J is TRBJ2-7 and V is TRBV27, with D unresolved. Germline CDR1 and CDR2: MNHEY and SMNVEV (reference sequence). Trimming left V 4 bases short and J 3 bases short, with 10 bases between. The CDR3 runs 13 residues. The CDR3 loop is CASSSHRDYEQYF. As DNA, the CDR3 is TGTGCCAGCAGTTCCCACCGAGACTACGAGCAGTACTTC.

Many counts were recorded for this clonotype. This chain's CDR3 is CASSDVRTGDEQYF. DNA of the CDR3: TGTGCCAGCAGTGATGTTAGGACAGGGGACGAGCAGTACTTC. This chain connects TRBV6-1 to TRBJ2-7; 9 positions match TRBD1. The germline gives CDR1 MNHNS, CDR2 SASEGT. The V and J ends lost 3 bases and 5 bases, in that order; junction bases with no gene match: 5. This CDR3 is built from 14 residues.

The chain has TRBV27 and TRBJ2-6; D tentatively reads TRBD1 or TRBD2 (5 bases each). The ends were cut back, 6 bases at V and 0 bases at J, with 15 bases in the middle. Germline loops: CDR1 MNHEY, CDR2 SMNVEV (reference sequence). This CDR3 spans 17 amino acids. CDR3 protein: CASRLGASSSGANVLTF. The CDR3 DNA sequence: TGTGCCAGCAGACTCGGGGCTTCTAGCTCTGGGGCCAACGTCCTGACTTTC.

The chain carries TRBV30 and TRBJ2-5; D may be TRBD1 or TRBD2 (5 bases each). The V end lost 4 bases, the J end lost 6 bases, and 21 bases lay between the germline ends. Germline CDR1 is GTSNPN and CDR2 is SVGIG (reference sequence). CDR3 length equals 15 residues. Here the CDR3 reads CAWMSWGSLRKTQYF. In nucleotides, the CDR3 is TGTGCCTGGATGTCCTGGGGGAGTTTAAGAAAGACCCAGTACTTC.

Concerning this clonotype itself: A clone one base away is much larger, so this may be a read error. The rearrangement uses TRBV29-1 and TRBJ2-7; D uncertain. Per germline, CDR1 SQVTM and CDR2 ANQGSEA. Between the trimmed V and J ends, which lost 7 bases and 0 bases, there was a span of 7 bases. This CDR3 region has 11 residues. CDR3 region: CSDGYSYEQYF. The DNA for the CDR3 is TGCAGCGACGGGTACTCCTACGAGCAGTACTTC.

CDR3 DNA: TGTGCCAGTAGTTGGGACCGGGTGGGGACTGAAGCTTTCTTT. Translation gives CASSWDRVGTEAFF. The chain carries TRBV19 and TRBJ1-1; TRBD1 is a possible D gene (5 bases). Germline CDR1 reads LNHDA; CDR2 reads SQIVND (reference sequence). There are 14 residues in the CDR3. V lost 5 bases and J 5 bases, leaving 15 bases between the germline ends.

This clonotype appeared many times. The chain employs TRBV12-3 or TRBV12-4 and TRBJ2-1; 9 bases line up with TRBD2. J lost 0 bases, V lost 4 bases, and 7 bases had no gene match. The CDR3 is made up of 17 amino acids. The CDR3 DNA reads as TGTGCCAGCAGTTCGCGGGGTAGCGGGAGCTCCTACAATGAGCAGTTCTTC. Translated, it gives CASSSRGSGSSYNEQFF.

The chain employs TRBV3-1 and TRBJ2-7; 11 nucleotides match TRBD2. This CDR3 comprises 17 residues. CDR1 LGHDT and CDR2 YNNKEL come from the germline V gene (reference sequence). After removal of 4 bases from V and 0 bases from J, the junction contained 8 bases not matched to a gene. The CDR3 DNA reads as TGTGCCAGCAGCCCCCGGACTAGCGGGTTAAGCTCCTACGAGCAGTACTTC. This encodes CASSPRTSGLSSYEQYF.

The chain links TRBV5-1 to TRBJ2-1; 13 bases align to TRBD2. CDR3 length equals 18 residues. J gave up 8 bases and V 0 bases, and 11 bases lay outside the gene matches. Germline-derived CDR1 and CDR2 are SGHRS and YFSETQ. CDR3 protein: CASSLVGTSGIFGDEQFF. CDR3 coding DNA: TGCGCCAGCAGCTTGGTTGGGACTAGCGGGATCTTTGGGGATGAGCAGTTCTTC. The full variable domain, in which reference TRBV5-1 and TRBJ2-1 provide the parts outside the CDR3, is KAGVTQTPRYLIKTRGQQVTLSCSPISGHRSVSWYQQTPGQGLQFLFEYFSETQRNKGNFPGRFSGRQFSNSRSEMNVSTLELGDSALYLCASSLVGTSGIFGDEQFFGPGTRLTVL.